This TCR beta chain stems from a study of blood T cell repertoires in COVID-19. Study-level background: The analysed material was cDNA or gDNA that came from T cells, B-cell-depleted T cells, or PBMCs.

V was pared by 1 base and J by 0 bases, with 10 bases between. Germline CDR1 SGHTA, CDR2 FQGNSA. This CDR3 contains 16 residues. Original processing notes: Cell counts per sample came from amplifying reference gene primers. This table comes from immunoSEQ multiplex PCR, and its TCRdb copy is limited to in-frame clones, with some not included. V and J calls and clone size are given by that table; D and trimming were obtained from the DNA. The repertoire holds over 100,000 clones, with about 85% as singletons. Source material: peripheral blood. The chain has TRBV7-2 and TRBJ1-5; D possibly corresponds to TRBD1 (5 bases). This TCR came from an elderly man with acute or convalescent COVID-19. The DNA for the CDR3 is TGTGCCAGCAGCTTAGGTGGGGCGGATAGCAATCAGCCCCAGCATTTT. This encodes CASSLGGADSNQPQHF.